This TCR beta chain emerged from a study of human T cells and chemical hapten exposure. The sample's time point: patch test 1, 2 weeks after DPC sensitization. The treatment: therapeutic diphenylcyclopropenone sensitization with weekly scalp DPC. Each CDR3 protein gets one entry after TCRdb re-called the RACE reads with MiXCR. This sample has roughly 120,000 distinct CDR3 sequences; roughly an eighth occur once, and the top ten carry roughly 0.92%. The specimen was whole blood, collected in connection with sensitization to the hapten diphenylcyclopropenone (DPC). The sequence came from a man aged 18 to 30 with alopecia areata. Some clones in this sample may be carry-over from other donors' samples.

CDR3 coding DNA: TGCGCCAGCAGCCTGGGACAGGGGAATATGAACACTGAAGCTTTCTTT. This sequence encodes CASSLGQGNMNTEAFF. V is TRBV4-1 and J is TRBJ1-1, with 10 bases identical to TRBD1. From germline, CDR1 is MGHRA and CDR2 YSYEKL. The CDR3 has 16 amino acids. Trimming at V came to 4 bases and at J to 0 bases, leaving 5 bases not matched to a gene.